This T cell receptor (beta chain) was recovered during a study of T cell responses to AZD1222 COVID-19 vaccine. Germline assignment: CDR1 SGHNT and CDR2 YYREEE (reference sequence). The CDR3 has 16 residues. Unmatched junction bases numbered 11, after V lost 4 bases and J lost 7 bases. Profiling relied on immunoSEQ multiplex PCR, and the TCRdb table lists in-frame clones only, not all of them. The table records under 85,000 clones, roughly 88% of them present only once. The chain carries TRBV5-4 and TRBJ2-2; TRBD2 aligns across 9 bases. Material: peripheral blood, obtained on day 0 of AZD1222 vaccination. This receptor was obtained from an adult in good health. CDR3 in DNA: TGTGCCAGCAGCCCCCGGGTAGCGGGAGTTGACGGGGAGCTGTTTTTT. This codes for CASSPRVAGVDGELFF.